Given below is one TCR beta chain in context. Germline CDR1 reads SGHTA; CDR2 reads FQGNSA. Trimming pared 1 base from V and 7 bases from J, leaving 13 bases between. The length of the CDR3 is 14 residues. The data were obtained in a study of T cell changes during pregnancy in multiple sclerosis. Repertoires were generated with immunoSEQ multiplex PCR, while TCRdb's copy carries only in-frame clones and drops some. The top ten clones hold under 0.35% of a sample with under 70,000 clones, 80% to 95% of them seen once. V usage is TRBV7-2 and J usage is TRBJ2-5, with D possibly matching TRBD1 (5 bases). The receptor's source is a female donor with multiple sclerosis, enrolled in a pregnancy study. The source material was CD4+ T cells from peripheral blood mononuclear cells, sampled after pregnancy. CDR3 amino acids: CASSLVQGPWTQYF. The CDR3 bases are TGTGCCAGCAGCTTAGTGCAGGGCCCCTGGACCCAGTACTTC.